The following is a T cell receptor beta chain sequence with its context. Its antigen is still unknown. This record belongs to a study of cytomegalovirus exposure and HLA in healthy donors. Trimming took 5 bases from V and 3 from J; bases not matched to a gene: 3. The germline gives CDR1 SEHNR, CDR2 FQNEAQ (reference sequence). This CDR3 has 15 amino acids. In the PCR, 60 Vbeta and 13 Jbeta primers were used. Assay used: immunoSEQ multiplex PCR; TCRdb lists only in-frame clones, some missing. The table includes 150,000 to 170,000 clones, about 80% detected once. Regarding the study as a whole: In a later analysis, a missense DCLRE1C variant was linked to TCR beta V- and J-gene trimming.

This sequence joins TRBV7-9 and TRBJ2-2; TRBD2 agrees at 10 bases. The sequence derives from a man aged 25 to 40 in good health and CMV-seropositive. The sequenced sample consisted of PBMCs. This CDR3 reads CASSLLAGDTGELFF. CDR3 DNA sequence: TGTGCCAGCAGCCTCCTAGCGGGGGACACCGGGGAGCTGTTTTTT.